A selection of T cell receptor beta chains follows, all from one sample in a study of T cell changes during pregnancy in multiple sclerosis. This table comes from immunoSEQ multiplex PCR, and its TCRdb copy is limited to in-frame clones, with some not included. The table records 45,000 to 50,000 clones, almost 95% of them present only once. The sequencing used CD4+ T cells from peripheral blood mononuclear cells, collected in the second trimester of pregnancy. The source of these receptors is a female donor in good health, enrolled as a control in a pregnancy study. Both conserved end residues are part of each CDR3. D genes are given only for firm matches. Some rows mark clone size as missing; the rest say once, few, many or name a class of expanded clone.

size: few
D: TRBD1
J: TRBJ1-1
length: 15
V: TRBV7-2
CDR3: CASSLSGTGNTEAFF
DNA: TGTGCCAGCAGCTTATCCGGGACAGGGAACACTGAAGCTTTCTTT

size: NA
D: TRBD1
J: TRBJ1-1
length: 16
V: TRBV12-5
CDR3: CASGLVVGGQGTEAFF
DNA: TGTGCTAGTGGTTTGGTAGTTGGAGGACAGGGCACTGAAGCTTTCTTT

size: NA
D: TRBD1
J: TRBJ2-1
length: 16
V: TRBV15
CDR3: CATSRDRGTAANEQFF
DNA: TGTGCCACCAGCAGAGATAGGGGGACAGCGGCGAATGAGCAGTTCTTC

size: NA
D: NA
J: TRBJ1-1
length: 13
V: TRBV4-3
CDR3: CASSRAGVTEAFF
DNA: TGCGCCAGCAGCCGGGCAGGGGTGACTGAAGCTTTCTTT

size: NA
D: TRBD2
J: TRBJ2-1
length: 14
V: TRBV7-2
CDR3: CASSLGLADNEQFF
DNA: TGTGCCAGCAGCTTAGGACTAGCCGACAATGAGCAGTTCTTC

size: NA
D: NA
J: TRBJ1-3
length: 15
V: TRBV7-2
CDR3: CASSLGADSGNTIYF
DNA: TGTGCCAGCAGCTTAGGAGCTGACTCTGGAAACACCATATATTTT

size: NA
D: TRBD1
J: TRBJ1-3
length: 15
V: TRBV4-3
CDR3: CASSQQTGAGNTIYF
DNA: TGCGCCAGCAGCCAGCAAACAGGGGCGGGAAACACCATATATTTT

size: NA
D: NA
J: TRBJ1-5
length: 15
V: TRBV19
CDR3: CASSMGAGSNQPQHF
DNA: TGTGCCAGTAGTATGGGGGCAGGGTCCAATCAGCCCCAGCATTTT

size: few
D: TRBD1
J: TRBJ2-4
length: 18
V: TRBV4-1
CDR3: CASSQDLIFRGNKNIQYF
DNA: TGCGCCAGCAGCCAAGATCTCATATTCAGGGGGAACAAAAACATTCAGTACTTC

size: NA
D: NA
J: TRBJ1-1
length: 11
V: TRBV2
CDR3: CASSDLGIGGF
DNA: TGTGCCAGCAGTGATCTTGGGATCGGGGGCTTT

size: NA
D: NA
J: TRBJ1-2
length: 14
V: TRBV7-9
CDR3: CASSQTGGRYGYTF
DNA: TGTGCCAGCAGCCAGACGGGGGGTCGCTATGGCTACACCTTC

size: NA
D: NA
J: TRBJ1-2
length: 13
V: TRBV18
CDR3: CASSQPGIQGYTF
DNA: TGTGCCAGCTCACAGCCAGGCATCCAGGGCTACACCTTC

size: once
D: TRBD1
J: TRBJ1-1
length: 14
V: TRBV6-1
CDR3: CASSARTGATEAFF
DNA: TGTGCCAGCAGTGCCAGGACAGGGGCCACTGAAGCTTTCTTT

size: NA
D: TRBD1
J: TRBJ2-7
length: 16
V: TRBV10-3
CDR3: CAISGPDRGRTYEQYF
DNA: TGTGCCATCAGTGGGCCAGACAGGGGGCGAACCTACGAGCAGTACTTC

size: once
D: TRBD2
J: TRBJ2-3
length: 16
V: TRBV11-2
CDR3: CASSTRLAGGRDTQYF
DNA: TGTGCCAGCAGCACCCGACTAGCGGGGGGGCGTGATACGCAGTATTTT

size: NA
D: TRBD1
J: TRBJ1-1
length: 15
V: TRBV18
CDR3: CASSPLGQGDTEAFF
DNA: TGTGCCAGCTCACCACTAGGACAGGGGGACACTGAAGCTTTCTTT

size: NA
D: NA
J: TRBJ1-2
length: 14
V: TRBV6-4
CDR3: CASSDSGRGNGYTF
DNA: TGTGCCAGCAGTGACTCAGGTCGAGGAAATGGCTACACCTTC

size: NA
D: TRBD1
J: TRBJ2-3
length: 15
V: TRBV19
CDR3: CASRRTGAGADTQYF
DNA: TGTGCCAGTAGAAGGACAGGGGCCGGGGCAGATACGCAGTATTTT

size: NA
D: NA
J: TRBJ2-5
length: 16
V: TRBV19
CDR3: CASSIDASVPRETQYF
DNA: TGTGCCAGTAGTATAGATGCTAGCGTCCCTCGAGAGACCCAGTACTTC

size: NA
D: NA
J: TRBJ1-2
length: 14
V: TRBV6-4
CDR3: CASRPRPGNYGYTF
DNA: TGTGCCAGCAGGCCCAGGCCAGGAAACTATGGCTACACCTTC

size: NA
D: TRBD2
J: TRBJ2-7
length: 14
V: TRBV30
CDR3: CAWNPGLADYEQYF
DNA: TGTGCCTGGAATCCAGGACTAGCGGATTACGAGCAGTACTTC

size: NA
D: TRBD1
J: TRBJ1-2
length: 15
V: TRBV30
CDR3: CAWSLRGQGRDGYTF
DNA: TGTGCCTGGAGTCTAAGGGGACAGGGGAGGGATGGCTACACCTTC

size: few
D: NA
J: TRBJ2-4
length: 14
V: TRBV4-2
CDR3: CASSQDPGRNIQYF
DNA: TGTGCCAGCAGCCAAGACCCGGGAAGGAACATTCAGTACTTC

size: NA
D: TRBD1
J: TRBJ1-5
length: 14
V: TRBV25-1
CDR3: CASSETGLNQPQHF
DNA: TGTGCCAGCAGTGAGACAGGGCTGAATCAGCCCCAGCATTTT

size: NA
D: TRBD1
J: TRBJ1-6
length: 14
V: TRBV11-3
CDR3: CASNRGQGNSPLHF
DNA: TGTGCCAGCAACCGTGGACAGGGGAATTCACCCCTCCACTTT

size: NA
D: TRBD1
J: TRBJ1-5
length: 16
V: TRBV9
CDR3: CASSADPGGGNQPQHF
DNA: TGTGCCAGCAGCGCGGACCCAGGGGGAGGCAATCAGCCCCAGCATTTT

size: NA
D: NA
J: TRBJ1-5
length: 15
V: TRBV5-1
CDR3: CASSFEGRSNQPQHF
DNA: TGCGCCAGCAGCTTTGAAGGGAGGAGCAATCAGCCCCAGCATTTT

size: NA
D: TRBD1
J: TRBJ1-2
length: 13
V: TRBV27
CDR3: CASSTGQGYGYTF
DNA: TGTGCCAGCAGCACCGGACAGGGCTATGGCTACACCTTC

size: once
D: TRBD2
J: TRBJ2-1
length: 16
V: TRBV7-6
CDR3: CASSPLGRGKHNEQFF
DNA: TGTGCCAGCAGCCCCCTAGGGCGGGGGAAGCACAATGAGCAGTTCTTC

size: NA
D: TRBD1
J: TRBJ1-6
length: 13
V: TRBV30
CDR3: CASRTGGNSPLHF
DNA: TGTGCCTCGAGGACAGGGGGGAATTCACCCCTCCACTTT

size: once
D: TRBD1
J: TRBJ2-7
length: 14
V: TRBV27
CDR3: CASIKGQGAHEQYF
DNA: TGTGCCAGTATAAAGGGACAGGGGGCCCACGAGCAGTACTTC

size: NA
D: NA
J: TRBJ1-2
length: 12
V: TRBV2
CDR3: CASRGAGYGYTF
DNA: TGTGCCAGCAGGGGGGCGGGCTATGGCTACACCTTC

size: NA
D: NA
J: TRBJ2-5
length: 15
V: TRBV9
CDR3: CASSVAPDSQETQYF
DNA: TGTGCCAGCAGCGTAGCCCCGGACAGCCAAGAGACCCAGTACTTC

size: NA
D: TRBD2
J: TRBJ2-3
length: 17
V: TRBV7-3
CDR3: CASSKGTSGGAADTQYF
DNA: TGTGCCAGCAGCAAGGGGACTAGCGGGGGGGCGGCAGATACGCAGTATTTT

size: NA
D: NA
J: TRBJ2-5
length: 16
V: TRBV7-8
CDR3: CASSLFGLGTGETQYF
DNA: TGTGCCAGCAGCTTATTTGGGCTAGGTACGGGGGAGACCCAGTACTTC

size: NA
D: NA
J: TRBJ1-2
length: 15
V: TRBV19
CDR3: CASSTLREQSYGYTF
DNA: TGTGCCAGTAGTACCCTCCGGGAGCAAAGCTATGGCTACACCTTC

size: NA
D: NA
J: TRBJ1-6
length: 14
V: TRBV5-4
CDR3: CASSLGGFNSPLHF
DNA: TGTGCCAGCAGCCTAGGGGGTTTTAATTCACCCCTCCACTTT

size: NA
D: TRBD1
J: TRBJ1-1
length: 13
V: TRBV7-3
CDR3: CASRRGQDTEAFF
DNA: TGTGCCAGTCGAAGGGGGCAGGACACTGAAGCTTTCTTT

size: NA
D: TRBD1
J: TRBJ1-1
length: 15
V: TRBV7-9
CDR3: CASSYDRGLNTEAFF
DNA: TGTGCCAGCAGCTACGACAGGGGCTTGAACACTGAAGCTTTCTTT

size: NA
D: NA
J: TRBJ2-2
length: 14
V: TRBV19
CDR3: CASLRGTGTGELFF
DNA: TGTGCCAGTTTGAGGGGGACGGGCACCGGGGAGCTGTTTTTT

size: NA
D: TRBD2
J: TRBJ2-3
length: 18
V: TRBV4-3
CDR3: CASSQDGTSGGGTDTQYF
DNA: TGCGCCAGCAGCCAAGATGGGACTAGCGGGGGGGGAACGGATACGCAGTATTTT

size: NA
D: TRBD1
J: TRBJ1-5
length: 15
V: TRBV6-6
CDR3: CASSAGTGQNQPQHF
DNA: TGTGCCAGCAGTGCGGGGACAGGTCAAAATCAGCCCCAGCATTTT

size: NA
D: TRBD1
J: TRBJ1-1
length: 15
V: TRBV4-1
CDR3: CASSLQGQSAIEAFF
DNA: TGCGCCAGCAGCCTACAGGGACAGAGTGCGATTGAAGCTTTCTTT

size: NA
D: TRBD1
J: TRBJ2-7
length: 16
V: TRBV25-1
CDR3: CASSDPGQGVSYEQYF
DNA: TGTGCCAGCAGTGACCCGGGACAGGGGGTTTCCTACGAGCAGTACTTC

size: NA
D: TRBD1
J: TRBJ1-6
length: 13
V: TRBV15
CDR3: CATSRRDSTPLHF
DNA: TGTGCCACCAGCCGACGGGACAGCACACCCCTCCACTTT

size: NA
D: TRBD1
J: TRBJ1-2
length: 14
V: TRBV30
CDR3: CAWGEGQANYGYTF
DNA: TGTGCCTGGGGAGAGGGACAGGCCAACTATGGCTACACCTTC

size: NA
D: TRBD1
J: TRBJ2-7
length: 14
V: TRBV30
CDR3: CAWRPRDRAYEQYF
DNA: TGTGCCTGGAGACCCCGGGACAGGGCATACGAGCAGTACTTC

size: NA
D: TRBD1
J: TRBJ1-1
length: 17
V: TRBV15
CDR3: CATSTGGTGGRNTEAFF
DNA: TGTGCCACCAGCACTGGGGGGACAGGGGGCCGGAACACTGAAGCTTTCTTT

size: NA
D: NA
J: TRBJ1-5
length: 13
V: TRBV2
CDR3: CASSESGYQPQHF
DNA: TGTGCCAGCAGTGAGTCCGGTTATCAGCCCCAGCATTTT

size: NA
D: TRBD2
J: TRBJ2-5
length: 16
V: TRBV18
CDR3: CASSPLQRGDQETQYF
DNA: TGTGCCAGCTCACCACTCCAGCGGGGGGACCAAGAGACCCAGTACTTC